The 26 T cell receptor beta chains reported below all come from one sample, sequenced in a study of vaccination effects on CD4 cells after COVID-19. Viral peptide pools were used in the ViraFEST assay to expand antigen-specific CD4+ T cells, and sequencing came afterward. Following culture for approximately 11 days, CD4+ T cells were isolated. Participants were vaccinated with two doses of either the BNT162b2 or mRNA-1273 vaccine. TCRdb's table, derived via immunoSEQ multiplex PCR, lists solely in-frame clones and lacks some. Of about 46,000 clones listed, about 76% were seen once; the top ten hold over 12%. Antigens of these TCRs are unknown. The specimen was CD4+ T cells from PBMCs cultured with HCoV-OC43 spike peptides, collected after COVID-19 vaccination. Subset specified: HCoV-OC43 spike overlapping peptide pool stimulation. These TCRs come from a human donor who received a COVID-19 vaccine.

This rearrangement joins TRBV3-1 (or the pseudogene TRBV3-2) to TRBJ2-3; D is unresolved. Trimming shortened V by 6 bases and J by 4 bases, and 5 bases separated the two germline ends. The germline gives CDR1 LGHDT, CDR2 YNNKEL (reference sequence). The CDR3 spans 11 residues. This CDR3 is CASRSADTQYF. DNA for the CDR3: TGTGCCAGCAGATCGGCAGATACGCAGTATTTT.

The CDR3 spells CASSEAGDRAAIQYF. The CDR3 region has the DNA TGTGCCAGCAGTGAAGCGGGGGACAGGGCTGCCATTCAGTACTTC. The chain combines TRBV6-1 with TRBJ2-4; TRBD1 matches 9 bases. The CDR3 sequence is 15 residues long. Trimming took 0 bases from V and 9 from J; bases not matched to a gene: 6. Germline loops: CDR1 MNHNS, CDR2 SASEGT.

The sample holds a few counts of this clone. This chain connects TRBV19 to TRBJ2-7; TRBD1 agrees at 7 bases. J gave up 6 bases and V 9 bases, and 14 bases lay outside the gene matches. CDR1 is LNHDA, CDR2 SQIVND, per germline (reference sequence). CDR3 size: 14 residues. The CDR3 sequence: CASRDRRGPSEQYF. The CDR3 nucleotides are TGTGCCAGCAGGGACAGAAGGGGGCCGTCCGAGCAGTACTTC.

This clone has a handful of counts. This chain connects TRBV5-4 to TRBJ2-3; D may be TRBD1 (6 bases). The germline V gene has CDR1 SGHNT and CDR2 YYREEE (reference sequence). The CDR3 contains 14 residues. With 4 bases removed from V and 2 bases from J, the gap between germline ends came to 11 bases. CDR3 in amino acids: CASSTGQPTDTQYF. CDR3 nucleotides: TGTGCCAGCAGCACCGGACAGCCCACAGATACGCAGTATTTT.

The chain carries TRBV5-4 and TRBJ1-1; D ambiguous. The germline gives CDR1 SGHNT, CDR2 YYREEE (reference sequence). V lost 0 bases, J lost 1 base, and 7 bases lay in between. The CDR3 runs to 14 residues. The CDR3 DNA reads as TGTGCCAGCAGCTTGGTCGGTGCGAACACTGAAGCTTTCTTT. Its translation: CASSLVGANTEAFF.

This clone has just one count. The rearrangement joins TRBV10-1 to TRBJ2-5, with 14 positions matching TRBD2. Losses at the gene ends were 3 bases for V and 2 bases for J; bases not matched to a gene: 2. CDR1 is WNHNN and CDR2 is SYGVQD in the germline V gene (reference sequence). This CDR3 spans 16 amino acids. As DNA, the CDR3 is TGCGCCAGCAGTGACGGACTAGCGGGGGGACAAGAGACCCAGTACTTC. Its translation: CASSDGLAGGQETQYF.

The chain carries TRBV30 and TRBJ1-2; D is unclear. V lost 0 bases and J lost 5, with 10 bases in between. CDR3 length equals 13 residues. CDR1 and CDR2 from the germline V gene are GTSNPN and SVGIG (reference sequence). CDR3 DNA sequence: TGTGCCTGGAGTGTCCCGGGGAGTTATGGCTACACCTTC. This encodes CAWSVPGSYGYTF.

V usage is TRBV6-5 and J usage is TRBJ1-4; TRBD1 matches 9 bases. The CDR3 runs to 14 residues. V was clipped by 6 bases and J by 5 bases; unmatched bases: 4. The V gene's germline CDR1 is MNHEY and CDR2 SVGAGI. CDR3 bases: TGTGCCAGCAGAGTTGGACAGGGGAATGAAAAACTGTTTTTT. It translates to CASRVGQGNEKLFF.

This chain joins TRBV18 and TRBJ1-1; D remains unclear. Germline CDR1 and CDR2: KGHSH and LQKENI. Trimming took 2 bases from V and 5 from J, leaving 3 bases between them. This CDR3 contains 11 residues. CDR3 sequence: CASSPGTEAFF. As DNA, the CDR3 is TGTGCCAGCTCACCAGGGACTGAAGCTTTCTTT.

The chain has TRBV10-1 and TRBJ1-1, with D perhaps matching TRBD1 (5 bases). V lost 5 bases, J lost 3 bases, and 13 bases lay in between. Germline assignment: CDR1 WNHNN and CDR2 SYGVQD (reference sequence). This CDR3 has 14 residues. In DNA form, the CDR3 reads TGCGCCAGCAGTAGGGACGCAGTCGACACTGAAGCTTTCTTT. Translation: CASSRDAVDTEAFF.

This clone has a handful of counts. V gene TRBV9 combines with J gene TRBJ2-7, with D possibly TRBD2 on 5 matching bases. V shed 0 bases and J shed 4 bases, with 14 bases lying between them. This CDR3 spans 15 amino acids. The V gene's germline CDR1 is SGDLS and CDR2 YYNGEE. CDR3 region: CASSVGVDSPYEQYF. The CDR3 region has the DNA TGTGCCAGCAGCGTAGGTGTGGACTCCCCATACGAGCAGTACTTC.

This clone was counted a few times. The J gene is TRBJ2-2, the V gene TRBV4-2; 9 nucleotides line up with TRBD1. The length of the CDR3 is 15 residues. V gave up 4 bases and J gave up 6 bases; unmatched junction bases: 6. Germline V CDR1 and CDR2: LGHNA, YNFKEQ. CDR3 residues: CASSLGTGSPGELFF. CDR3 DNA sequence: TGTGCCAGCAGCCTCGGGACAGGGTCCCCCGGGGAGCTGTTTTTT.

This clone appeared many times. This CDR3 reads CASRGSFSGNTIYF. The CDR3 DNA follows: TGTGCCAGCAGGGGCTCGTTCTCTGGAAACACCATATATTTT. The V call is TRBV6-5, the J call TRBJ1-3, with no clear D. CDR1 and CDR2 (germline): MNHEY, SVGAGI. The CDR3 loop spans 14 amino acids. The V and J ends lost 6 bases and 0 bases respectively, with 9 bases between them.

This clone has only one observation. This chain connects TRBV11-2 to TRBJ2-7; D unresolved. This CDR3 comprises 17 residues. V was trimmed by 5 bases and J by 0 bases, leaving 20 bases between them. From germline, CDR1 is SGHAT and CDR2 FQNNGV. This CDR3 is CASSPGAAPPSSYEQYF. CDR3 in DNA: TGTGCCAGCAGCCCAGGCGCCGCACCCCCGAGCTCCTACGAGCAGTACTTC.

The V gene is TRBV7-6, the J gene TRBJ1-1; the D gene is possibly TRBD1 (6 bases). The CDR3 is 13 residues long. V was trimmed by 5 bases and J by 6 bases, leaving 13 bases between them. Per the germline V gene, CDR1 is SGHVS and CDR2 is FNYEAQ. CDR3 loop: CASSRVGGSEAFF. The CDR3 DNA is TGTGCCAGCAGCCGTGTGGGGGGCTCTGAAGCTTTCTTT. The full variable domain, its missing parts supplied by reference TRBV7-6 and TRBJ1-1, is GAGVSQSPRYKVTKRGQDVALRCDPISGHVSLYWYRQALGQGPEFLTYFNYEAQQDKSGLPNDRFSAERPEGSISTLTIQRTEQRDSAMYRCASSRVGGSEAFFGQGTRLTVV.

This rearrangement joins TRBV5-1 to TRBJ2-5, with TRBD1 as a possible D gene (6 bases). The CDR3 covers 17 residues. The V end lost 4 bases, the J end lost 4 bases, and 23 bases lay between the germline ends. Per the germline V gene, CDR1 is SGHRS and CDR2 is YFSETQ. The CDR3 region has the DNA TGCGCCAGCAGCGCCGGGACATCCCTTGGAAGTCGAGAGACCCAGTACTTC. Residues: CASSAGTSLGSRETQYF. Full variable domain (missing parts from reference TRBV5-1 and TRBJ2-5): KAGVTQTPRYLIKTRGQQVTLSCSPISGHRSVSWYQQTPGQGLQFLFEYFSETQRNKGNFPGRFSGRQFSNSRSEMNVSTLELGDSALYLCASSAGTSLGSRETQYFGPGTRLLVL.

The rearrangement links TRBV3-1 (or the pseudogene TRBV3-2) to TRBJ2-5, with D hard to call. V was trimmed by 4 bases and J by 5 bases, leaving 5 bases between them. The CDR3 runs 11 residues. CDR1 LGHDT and CDR2 YNNKEL come from the germline V gene (reference sequence). DNA of the CDR3: TGTGCCAGCAGCCTGATGGAGACCCAGTACTTC. Translating it yields CASSLMETQYF.

The chain couples TRBV7-9 to TRBJ2-5; D may be TRBD2 (5 bases). Trimming cost V 5 bases and J 4 bases, with 14 bases left between them. The CDR3 has 14 residues. Germline V CDR1 and CDR2: SEHNR, FQNEAQ (reference sequence). CDR3 amino acids: CASSPGIFVETQYF. CDR3 DNA: TGTGCCAGCAGCCCCGGGATTTTTGTAGAGACCCAGTACTTC.

This clone is medium-sized (0.01 to 0.1%) by share. This sequence joins TRBV7-7 and TRBJ2-1, with 12 bases that match TRBD2. The CDR3 is 18 residues long. After removal of 6 bases from V and 5 bases from J, the junction contained 14 bases not matched to a gene. Germline CDR1 reads SSHAT; CDR2 reads FNYEAQ (reference sequence). Here the CDR3 reads CASSLLPSGGVRHNEQFF. CDR3 nucleotide sequence: TGTGCCAGCAGTCTGTTGCCTAGCGGGGGGGTTAGACACAATGAGCAGTTCTTC. The full variable domain, in which reference TRBV7-7 and TRBJ2-1 provide the parts outside the CDR3, is GAGVSQSPRYKVTKRGQDVTLRCDPISSHATLYWYQQALGQGPEFLTYFNYEAQPDKSGLPSDRFSAERPEGSISTLTIQRTEQRDSAMYRCASSLLPSGGVRHNEQFFGPGTRLTVL.

The CDR3 nucleotides are TGTGCCAGCAGCTTGGAAAATCCAGGGTACACTGAAGCTTTCTTT. This translates into CASSLENPGYTEAFF. The V call is TRBV5-4, the J call TRBJ1-1; D may be TRBD1 (5 bases). CDR3 length: 15 amino acids. Trimming left V 0 bases short and J 3 bases short, with 12 bases between. CDR1 SGHNT and CDR2 YYREEE come from the germline V gene (reference sequence).

The V and J genes are TRBV5-1 and TRBJ1-2; D is unresolved. Trimming pared 4 bases from V and 0 bases from J, leaving 7 bases between. From germline, CDR1 is SGHRS and CDR2 YFSETQ. The CDR3 is made up of 13 amino acids. CDR3 residues: CASSPSTNYGYTF. CDR3 sequence (DNA): TGCGCCAGCAGCCCGTCAACTAACTATGGCTACACCTTC.

The rearrangement joins TRBV11-2 to TRBJ1-4; 10 bases map to TRBD1. V lost 5 bases, J lost 0 bases, and 3 bases stayed unmatched. The CDR3 loop spans 16 amino acids. In germline, CDR1 is SGHAT, CDR2 FQNNGV. The CDR3 coding sequence is TGTGCCAGCAGCCGGACAGGGGGTGCAACTAATGAAAAACTGTTTTTT. It encodes CASSRTGGATNEKLFF.

The chain has TRBV2 and TRBJ1-5; 9 bases line up with TRBD1. The CDR3 runs to 15 residues. After removal of 7 bases from V and 4 bases from J, the junction contained 8 bases not matched to a gene. Per germline, CDR1 SNHLY and CDR2 FYNNEI. The CDR3 bases are TGTGCCAGCAAAACGGACAGGGGAAGAAATCAGCCCCAGCATTTT. Translating it yields CASKTDRGRNQPQHF.

The chain uses TRBV5-1 and TRBJ1-1; TRBD1 agrees at 8 bases. The CDR3 is 15 amino acids. Unmatched junction bases numbered 10, after V lost 4 bases and J lost 5 bases. Per the germline V gene, CDR1 is SGHRS and CDR2 is YFSETQ. This CDR3 is CASSLDQGAGTEAFF. CDR3 sequence (DNA): TGCGCCAGCAGCCTAGATCAGGGGGCAGGGACTGAAGCTTTCTTT.

This clone has only a few counts. The CDR3 loop reads CASSDGVQGLKAYTF. The CDR3 coding sequence is TGCGCCAGCAGCGATGGGGTTCAGGGCTTAAAGGCCTACACCTTC. The V and J genes are TRBV5-1 and TRBJ1-2, with D possibly TRBD1 on 5 matching bases. The CDR3 has 15 residues. Between the trimmed V and J ends, which lost 4 bases and 10 bases, there was a span of 23 bases. CDR1 is SGHRS, CDR2 YFSETQ, per germline.

This rearrangement joins TRBV19 to TRBJ2-1; no clear D gene. The germline gives CDR1 LNHDA, CDR2 SQIVND (reference sequence). The CDR3 sequence is 15 residues long. Trimming shortened V by 6 bases and J by 7 bases, and 19 bases separated the two germline ends. The CDR3 DNA reads as TGTGCCAGTAGCGCACATAAGGGATGGGAAAATGAGCAGTTCTTC. As protein: CASSAHKGWENEQFF.